This T cell receptor beta chain was found in a study of blood T cells in healthy people across ages. In the study overall: There was about one barcoded beta molecule captured by template switching per two T cells. General observations from the study: A roughly linear fall in TCR beta diversity per million T cells was seen with increasing age. PBMC samples, being unsorted, prevented any conclusive comparison of naive and antigen-experienced cells.

With a J-beta primer mix and a sample-barcoded 5' primer, a second PCR ran about 6 to 11 cycles. A tag from a template-switch adaptor with 12 random nucleotides marked each cDNA molecule. Using its own MiXCR run on the 5' RACE reads, TCRdb lists one record per CDR3 protein. Seen here are under 2 million distinct CDR3 sequences, approximately 32% observed once, and the top ten hold approximately 10%. The CDR3 runs 16 residues. Trimming cost V 1 base and J 1 base, with 13 bases left between them. Germline-derived CDR1 and CDR2 are MGHRA and YSYEKL. This clonotype was recorded many times. Its antigen remains unknown.

The sequencing sample was made of blood. This clonotype originated in a woman in her thirties in good health. The genes are TRBV4-1 and TRBJ2-5; a possible D gene is TRBD2 (6 bases). This CDR3 reads CASSQGRGGFQETQYF. The CDR3 nucleotides read TGCGCCAGCAGCCAAGGTAGGGGAGGATTCCAAGAGACCCAGTACTTC.